The clone carrying this T cell receptor (beta chain) was detected only a few times. The antigen is not known. CDR3 length equals 15 residues. Germline CDR1 is KGHDR and CDR2 is SFDVKD. V dropped 5 bases and J dropped 8; count of bases not matched to a gene: 8. This sample is part of a study of T cells in Graves' hyperthyroidism and ophthalmopathy. Amplified TCR beta CDR3 regions derived from RNA transcripts. Primed by the HTBI set, a first-round RT-PCR was run on the TCR CDR3. TCRdb processed the multiplex PCR reads anew with MiXCR; each CDR3 protein has one entry. The table lists about 570,000 distinct CDR3 sequences, 35% to 55% of them singletons. General study points: Expanded thyroid clonotypes (above 0.001) were mostly also found in blood.

The material sequenced was peripheral blood or thyroid tissue (not recorded which). This chain connects TRBV24-1 to TRBJ2-1, with 10 bases matching TRBD1. This TCR came from an adult woman with Graves' disease, either hyperthyroidism or ophthalmopathy (not recorded which). The CDR3 is CATSGAGTGVYEQFF. The CDR3 DNA is TGTGCCACCAGTGGCGCCGGGACAGGGGTCTATGAGCAGTTCTTC.